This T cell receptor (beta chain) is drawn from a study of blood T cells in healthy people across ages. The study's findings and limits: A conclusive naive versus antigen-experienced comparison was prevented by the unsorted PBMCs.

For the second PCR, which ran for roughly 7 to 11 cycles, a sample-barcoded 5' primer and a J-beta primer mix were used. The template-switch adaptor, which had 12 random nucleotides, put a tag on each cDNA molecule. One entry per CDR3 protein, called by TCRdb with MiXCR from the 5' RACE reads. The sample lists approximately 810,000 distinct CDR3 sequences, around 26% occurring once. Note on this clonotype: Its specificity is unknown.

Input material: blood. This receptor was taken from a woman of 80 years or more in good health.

The CDR3 is CASSTRGSGLAAYQQFF. CDR3 nucleotide sequence: TGTGCCAGCAGTACCAGGGGTTCGGGACTAGCGGCGTACCAGCAGTTCTTC. The chain employs TRBV7-2 and TRBJ2-1, with TRBD2 matching over 11 bases. Trimming removed 6 bases from V and 11 bases from J; junction bases left unmatched: 18. CDR1 and CDR2 (germline): SGHTA, FQGNSA. The CDR3 runs to 17 residues.